A selection of T cell receptor beta chains follows, all from one sample in a study of shared clonotypes between healthy human individuals. Some clones are missing from TCRdb's copy, which holds only in-frame ones; the method was immunoSEQ multiplex PCR. Of hundreds of thousands of clones in the sample, about 85% were seen once. Sequencing was done on a sample of PBMCs. The origin of the receptors is a woman aged 40 to 50 in good health. Some clones in this sample may be carry-over from other donors' samples. Both conserved end residues are part of each CDR3. The D gene is left open where the match is weak. Clone size is not always given. Where it is, it says once, few, many or a class for expanded clones.

j_gene: TRBJ2-4
v_gene: TRBV7-2
abundance: .
d_gene: TRBD2
len: 17
CDR3aa: CASSFLGAASGKNIQYF
CDR3nt: TGTGCCAGCAGCTTTTTGGGTGCGGCTAGCGGGAAAAACATTCAGTACTTC

j_gene: TRBJ2-2
v_gene: TRBV19
abundance: .
d_gene: .
len: 14
CDR3aa: CASSNQANTGELFF
CDR3nt: TGTGCCAGTAGTAACCAGGCAAACACCGGGGAGCTGTTTTTT

j_gene: TRBJ2-1
v_gene: TRBV4-3
abundance: .
d_gene: .
len: 12
CDR3aa: CASSQDWSEQFF
CDR3nt: TGCGCCAGCAGCCAAGACTGGAGTGAGCAGTTCTTC

j_gene: TRBJ1-2
v_gene: TRBV18
abundance: .
d_gene: .
len: 13
CDR3aa: CASSPPVGHGYTF
CDR3nt: TGTGCCAGCTCACCTCCAGTCGGGCATGGCTACACCTTC

j_gene: TRBJ1-2
v_gene: TRBV30
abundance: .
d_gene: .
len: 13
CDR3aa: CAWGFSGAYGYTF
CDR3nt: TGTGCCTGGGGTTTCTCAGGGGCCTATGGCTACACCTTC

j_gene: TRBJ1-1
v_gene: TRBV19
abundance: .
d_gene: TRBD1
len: 15
CDR3aa: CASSWGTGRVTEAFF
CDR3nt: TGTGCCAGTAGTTGGGGGACAGGGCGGGTAACTGAAGCTTTCTTT

j_gene: TRBJ2-1
v_gene: TRBV4-1
abundance: .
d_gene: .
len: 16
CDR3aa: CASSQEGSSPYNEQFF
CDR3nt: TGCGCCAGCAGCCAAGAAGGCAGCTCCCCCTACAATGAGCAGTTCTTC

j_gene: TRBJ1-1
v_gene: TRBV28
abundance: .
d_gene: .
len: 16
CDR3aa: CASSFWGGGPNTEAFF
CDR3nt: TGTGCCAGCAGTTTTTGGGGCGGAGGGCCGAACACTGAAGCTTTCTTT

j_gene: TRBJ2-1
v_gene: TRBV9
abundance: .
d_gene: TRBD2
len: 17
CDR3aa: CASSERLAASSYNEQFF
CDR3nt: TGTGCCAGCAGCGAACGACTAGCGGCGAGCTCCTACAATGAGCAGTTCTTC

j_gene: TRBJ2-1
v_gene: TRBV4-1
abundance: .
d_gene: .
len: 16
CDR3aa: CASSQGVGRSYNEQFF
CDR3nt: TGCGCCAGCAGCCAAGGGGTGGGCCGCTCCTACAATGAGCAGTTCTTC

j_gene: TRBJ2-6
v_gene: TRBV4-3
abundance: .
d_gene: TRBD2
len: 19
CDR3aa: CASSQVAGGTLSGANVLTF
CDR3nt: TGCGCCAGCAGCCAAGTCGCGGGAGGGACCCTCTCTGGGGCCAACGTCCTGACTTTC

j_gene: TRBJ1-2
v_gene: TRBV7-9
abundance: .
d_gene: .
len: 14
CDR3aa: CASSLVGAVGGYTF
CDR3nt: TGTGCCAGCAGCTTAGTAGGGGCCGTGGGCGGCTACACCTTC

j_gene: TRBJ2-2
v_gene: TRBV21-1
abundance: .
d_gene: .
len: 15
CDR3aa: CASSNGDRVAGELFF
CDR3nt: TGTGCCAGCAGCAATGGGGACAGGGTTGCTGGGGAGCTGTTTTTT

j_gene: TRBJ2-5
v_gene: TRBV2
abundance: few
d_gene: TRBD2
len: 13
CDR3aa: CASRRTSGETQYF
CDR3nt: TGTGCCAGCAGGCGGACTAGCGGAGAGACCCAGTACTTC

j_gene: TRBJ1-2
v_gene: TRBV5-1
abundance: .
d_gene: .
len: 14
CDR3aa: CASSLPGTPNGYTF
CDR3nt: TGCGCCAGCAGCTTGCCGGGGACCCCTAATGGCTACACCTTC

j_gene: TRBJ2-7
v_gene: TRBV14
abundance: .
d_gene: TRBD1
len: 15
CDR3aa: CASSQQQGAAYEQYF
CDR3nt: TGTGCCAGCAGCCAGCAACAGGGGGCCGCTTACGAGCAGTACTTC

j_gene: TRBJ2-2
v_gene: TRBV2
abundance: once
d_gene: TRBD1
len: 14
CDR3aa: CATGLTGWTGELFF
CDR3nt: TGTGCCACCGGTTTGACAGGGTGGACCGGGGAGCTGTTTTTT

j_gene: TRBJ1-1
v_gene: TRBV7-2
abundance: .
d_gene: .
len: 13
CDR3aa: CASSWRRGTEAFF
CDR3nt: TGTGCCAGCAGCTGGAGGCGGGGCACTGAAGCTTTCTTT

j_gene: TRBJ2-3
v_gene: TRBV11-1
abundance: .
d_gene: TRBD1
len: 12
CDR3aa: CASSPDRDTQYF
CDR3nt: TGTGCCAGCAGCCCGGACAGGGATACGCAGTATTTT

j_gene: TRBJ1-2
v_gene: TRBV19
abundance: .
d_gene: .
len: 15
CDR3aa: CASSIPQNGRKGYTF
CDR3nt: TGTGCCAGTAGTATACCTCAGAACGGGAGAAAAGGCTACACCTTC

j_gene: TRBJ2-3
v_gene: TRBV7-2
abundance: .
d_gene: .
len: 13
CDR3aa: CASSLSLSDTQYF
CDR3nt: TGTGCCAGCAGCTTAAGTCTATCAGATACGCAGTATTTT

j_gene: TRBJ1-1
v_gene: TRBV6-5
abundance: .
d_gene: TRBD1
len: 13
CDR3aa: CASSYLRTGEAFF
CDR3nt: TGTGCCAGCAGTTACCTTAGGACAGGTGAAGCTTTCTTT

j_gene: TRBJ1-3
v_gene: TRBV7-6
abundance: .
d_gene: TRBD1
len: 17
CDR3aa: CASSLVGQGTSGNTIYF
CDR3nt: TGTGCCAGCAGCTTAGTGGGACAGGGGACTTCTGGAAACACCATATATTTT